This section outlines one T cell receptor beta chain sequence together with its context. Its target is not known. Amplifying from RNA transcripts, the study obtained TCR beta CDR3 regions. Following a first-round RT-PCR that used HTBI primers, a second-round multiplex PCR was carried out. From the multiplex PCR reads, TCRdb called clonotypes with MiXCR, one entry per CDR3 protein. Here the sample spans just over 400,000 distinct CDR3 sequences, approximately 21% being singletons. These data originate in a study of Graves' ophthalmopathy and Graves' hyperthyroidism. Study-wide context: Prior to any treatment, peripheral blood was collected at the time of initial diagnosis. General study points: With about 71% sensitivity and approximately 73% specificity, the model predicted ophthalmopathy progression. Detected in blood as well were most expanded thyroid clonotypes with frequency above 0.001.

There are 14 residues in the CDR3. The trim removed 6 bases at V and 5 bases at J, leaving 9 bases unmatched. Someone took the PBMCs out of 8.5 to 10 ml of fresh peripheral blood. The sample consisted of peripheral blood. This receptor was obtained from a woman younger than 30 with stable Graves' hyperthyroidism. The chain is built from TRBV12-3 or TRBV12-4 and TRBJ2-5; 7 bases map to TRBD2. DNA for the CDR3: TGTGCCAGCAGCCCTAGCGGTCCGAGGGAGACCCAGTACTTC. Translated: CASSPSGPRETQYF.